This T cell receptor beta chain was captured by sequencing in a study of T cell changes during pregnancy in multiple sclerosis. Here immunoSEQ multiplex PCR was the method, and the copy in TCRdb shows in-frame clones only, minus some. This sample carries roughly 100,000 clones, about nine tenths of them seen once, and the ten largest clones take under 0.8%. Germline loops: CDR1 SGHTS, CDR2 YDEGEE. J was trimmed by 0 bases and V by 1 base; bases with no gene match: 11. The CDR3 is 19 residues long. The clonotype originates from a female donor in good health, enrolled as a control in a pregnancy study. The specimen comprised peripheral blood, sampled in the second trimester of pregnancy. The chain is built from TRBV5-8 and TRBJ1-4; 8 bases line up with TRBD1. For the CDR3, the DNA is TGTGCCAGCAGCTTGTTAAGGGACAGGAGGACGGCAACTAATGAAAAACTGTTTTTT. Translating it yields CASSLLRDRRTATNEKLFF.